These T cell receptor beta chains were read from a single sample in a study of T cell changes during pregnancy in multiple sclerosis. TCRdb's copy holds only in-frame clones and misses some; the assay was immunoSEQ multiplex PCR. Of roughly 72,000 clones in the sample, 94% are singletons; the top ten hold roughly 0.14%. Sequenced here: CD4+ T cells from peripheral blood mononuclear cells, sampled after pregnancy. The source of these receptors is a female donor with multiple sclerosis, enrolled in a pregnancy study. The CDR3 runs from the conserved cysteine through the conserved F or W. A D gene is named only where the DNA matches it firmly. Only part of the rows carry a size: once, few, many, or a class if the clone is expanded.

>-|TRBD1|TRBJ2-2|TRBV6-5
CASSLGTGPTGELFF
TGTGCCAGCAGCCTCGGGACAGGGCCCACCGGGGAGCTGTTTTTT
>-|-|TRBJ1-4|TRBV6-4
CASSAQAGEKLFF
TGTGCCAGCAGTGCCCAAGCCGGGGAAAAACTGTTTTTT
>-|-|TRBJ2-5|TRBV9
CASSVQGGLETQYF
TGTGCCAGCAGCGTCCAGGGCGGATTGGAGACCCAGTACTTC
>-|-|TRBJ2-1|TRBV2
CASSVGTSFYNEQFF
TGTGCCAGCAGCGTTGGGACTTCTTTCTACAATGAGCAGTTCTTC
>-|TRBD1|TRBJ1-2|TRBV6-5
CASRDRAPYGYTF
TGTGCCAGCAGGGACAGGGCCCCCTATGGCTACACCTTC
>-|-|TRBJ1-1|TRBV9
CASSIREGVVEAFF
TGTGCCAGCAGCATACGGGAGGGGGTTGTTGAAGCTTTCTTT
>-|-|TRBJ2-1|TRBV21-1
CASSSTRRGRLNNEQFF
TGTGCCAGCAGCTCCACGAGGAGGGGGCGCCTAAACAATGAGCAGTTCTTC
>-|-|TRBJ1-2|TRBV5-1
CASSLAGFYGYTF
TGCGCCAGCAGCTTGGCAGGGTTCTATGGCTACACCTTC
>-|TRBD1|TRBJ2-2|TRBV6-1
CASSEPGTGLPGELFF
TGTGCCAGCAGTGAACCCGGGACAGGGTTACCCGGGGAGCTGTTTTTT
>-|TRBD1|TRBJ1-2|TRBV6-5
CASSKPGQVRGGYTF
TGTGCCAGCAGTAAACCCGGACAGGTTAGGGGTGGCTACACCTTC
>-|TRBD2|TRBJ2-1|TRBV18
CASSPPRLAGVFNEQFF
TGTGCCAGCTCACCACCGAGACTAGCGGGAGTGTTCAATGAGCAGTTCTTC
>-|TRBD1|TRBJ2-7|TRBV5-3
CARSTLTGPPYEQYF
TGTGCCAGAAGCACCCTGACAGGGCCCCCCTACGAGCAGTACTTC
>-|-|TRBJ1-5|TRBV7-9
CASSFGGRLGNQPQHF
TGTGCCAGCAGCTTTGGAGGTCGGCTGGGCAATCAGCCCCAGCATTTT
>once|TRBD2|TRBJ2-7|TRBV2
CASSPAGGVEQYF
TGTGCCAGCAGTCCTGCGGGGGGGGTCGAGCAGTACTTC
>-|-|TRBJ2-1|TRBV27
CASVPSFPRAYNEQFF
TGTGCCAGCGTGCCCTCTTTCCCGCGGGCTTACAATGAGCAGTTCTTC
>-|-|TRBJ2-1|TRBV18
CASSQNSGYNEQFF
TGTGCCAGCTCACAAAACAGCGGGTACAATGAGCAGTTCTTC
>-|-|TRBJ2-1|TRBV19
CASNPRRGGYNEQFF
TGTGCCAGTAACCCCCGGAGGGGGGGTTACAATGAGCAGTTCTTC
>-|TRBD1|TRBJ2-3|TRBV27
CASSLISGTATDTQYF
TGTGCCAGCAGTTTGATATCCGGGACAGCCACAGATACGCAGTATTTT
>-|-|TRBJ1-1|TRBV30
CAWSVRGPAEAFF
TGTGCCTGGAGTGTACGAGGGCCCGCTGAAGCTTTCTTT
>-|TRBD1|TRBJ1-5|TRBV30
CAWSAQGALGQPQHF
TGTGCCTGGAGTGCACAGGGGGCGCTAGGTCAGCCCCAGCATTTT
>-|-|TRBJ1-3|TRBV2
CASRPEISGNTIYF
TGTGCCAGCAGACCGGAGATCTCTGGAAACACCATATATTTT
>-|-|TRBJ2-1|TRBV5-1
CASSRPGGEGEEQFF
TGCGCCAGCAGCAGACCTGGGGGAGAGGGGGAAGAGCAGTTCTTC
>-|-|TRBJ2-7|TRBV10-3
CAISEGTSYEQYF
TGTGCCATCAGTGAGGGCACGTCCTACGAGCAGTACTTC
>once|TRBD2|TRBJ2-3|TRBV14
CASSPGGGADTQYF
TGTGCCAGCAGCCCGGGAGGGGGAGCAGATACGCAGTATTTT
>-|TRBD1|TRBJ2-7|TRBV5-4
CASSLGGDRGSEQYF
TGTGCCAGCAGCTTGGGCGGGGACAGGGGTTCCGAGCAGTACTTC
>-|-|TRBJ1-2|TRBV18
CASALDRWIYGYTF
TGTGCCAGCGCACTCGACAGGTGGATCTATGGCTACACCTTC
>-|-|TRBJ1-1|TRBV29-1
CSADWGRGTEAFF
TGCAGCGCCGACTGGGGGCGCGGAACTGAAGCTTTCTTT
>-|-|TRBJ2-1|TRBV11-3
CASSFGYNEQFF
TGTGCCAGCAGCTTCGGCTACAATGAGCAGTTCTTC
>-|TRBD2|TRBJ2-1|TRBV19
CASSIGGLAGVGSYNEQFF
TGTGCCAGTAGTATAGGTGGACTAGCGGGAGTAGGGTCCTACAATGAGCAGTTCTTC
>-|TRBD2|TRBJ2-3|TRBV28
CASSTPLAGVTDTQYF
TGTGCCAGCAGTACCCCCTTAGCGGGAGTTACAGATACGCAGTATTTT
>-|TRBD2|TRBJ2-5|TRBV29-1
CSVDGGSETQYF
TGCAGCGTTGACGGGGGGTCGGAGACCCAGTACTTC
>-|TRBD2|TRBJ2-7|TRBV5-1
CASSPSGTSGWEQYF
TGCGCCAGCAGCCCCTCCGGGACTAGCGGTTGGGAGCAGTACTTC
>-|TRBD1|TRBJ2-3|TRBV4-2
CASSQPGRGRADTQYF
TGTGCCAGCAGCCAACCGGGCAGGGGGCGCGCAGATACGCAGTATTTT
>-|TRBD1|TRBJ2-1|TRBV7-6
CASSLWTGTGLNEQFF
TGTGCCAGCAGCTTGTGGACCGGGACAGGGCTCAATGAGCAGTTCTTC
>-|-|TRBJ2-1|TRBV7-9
CASSSRRMRAGQFF
TGTGCCAGCAGCTCCAGGCGTATGCGGGCTGGGCAGTTCTTC
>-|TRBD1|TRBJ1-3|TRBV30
CAWSIGQGETGNTIYF
TGTGCCTGGAGTATAGGACAGGGGGAAACTGGAAACACCATATATTTT
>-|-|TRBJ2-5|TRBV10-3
CATAGNQETQYF
TGTGCCACAGCCGGGAATCAAGAGACCCAGTACTTC
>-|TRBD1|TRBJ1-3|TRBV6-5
CASSYQGGTIYF
TGTGCCAGCAGTTACCAGGGGGGCACCATATATTTT
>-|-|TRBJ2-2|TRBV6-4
CAGKGSANTGELFF
TGTGCCGGAAAGGGGTCTGCGAACACCGGGGAGCTGTTTTTT
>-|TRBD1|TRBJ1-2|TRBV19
CASSGTGENGYTF
TGTGCCAGTAGCGGGACAGGGGAAAATGGCTACACCTTC
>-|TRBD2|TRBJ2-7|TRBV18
CASSRTSGSSYEQYF
TGTGCCAGCTCCCGCACTAGCGGAAGCTCCTACGAGCAGTACTTC
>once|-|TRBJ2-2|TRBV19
CASRIAANTGELFF
TGTGCCAGTAGAATAGCGGCGAACACCGGGGAGCTGTTTTTT
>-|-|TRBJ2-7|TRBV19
CASSFRDKQYF
TGTGCCAGTAGTTTCAGGGACAAGCAGTACTTC
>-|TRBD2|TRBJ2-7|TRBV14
CASSQVTSGRSQYF
TGTGCCAGCAGCCAAGTCACTAGCGGGAGATCCCAGTACTTC
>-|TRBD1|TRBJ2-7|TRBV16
CASSQSKKGATYEQYF
TGTGCCAGCAGCCAATCGAAAAAGGGGGCGACCTACGAGCAGTACTTC
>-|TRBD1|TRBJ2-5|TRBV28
CASSAGQGGQETQYF
TGTGCCAGCAGCGCGGGACAGGGGGGCCAAGAGACCCAGTACTTC
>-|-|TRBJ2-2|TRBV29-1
CSATAGNTGELFF
TGCAGCGCCACCGCGGGGAACACCGGGGAGCTGTTTTTT
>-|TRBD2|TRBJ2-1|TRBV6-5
CASSYISGGQNEQFF
TGTGCCAGCAGTTACATTTCGGGAGGCCAGAATGAGCAGTTCTTC
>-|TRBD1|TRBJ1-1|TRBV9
CASSVAQGANTEAFF
TGTGCCAGCAGCGTAGCCCAGGGGGCGAACACTGAAGCTTTCTTT
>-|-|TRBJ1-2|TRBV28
CAIKTPGYGYTF
TGTGCCATCAAAACCCCAGGCTATGGCTACACCTTC
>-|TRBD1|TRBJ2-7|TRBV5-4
CASSFPGGQGVKQYF
TGTGCCAGCAGTTTCCCAGGGGGACAGGGGGTAAAGCAGTACTTC
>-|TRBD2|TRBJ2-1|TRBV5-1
CASSLGAGGPWDEQFF
TGCGCCAGCAGCTTGGGAGCGGGAGGGCCTTGGGATGAGCAGTTCTTC
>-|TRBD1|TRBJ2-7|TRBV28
CASSSPPGQGYFEQYF
TGTGCCAGCAGTTCTCCACCGGGACAGGGATATTTCGAGCAGTACTTC
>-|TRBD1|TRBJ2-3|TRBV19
CASRDRYRVGTDTQYF
TGTGCCAGCCGGGACAGGTATAGGGTTGGCACAGATACGCAGTATTTT
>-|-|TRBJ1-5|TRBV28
CASSLGQHNQPQHF
TGTGCCAGCAGTTTAGGGCAGCACAATCAGCCCCAGCATTTT
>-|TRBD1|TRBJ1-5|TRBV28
CASSIGQGESQPQHF
TGTGCCAGCAGCATCGGACAGGGGGAGAGTCAGCCCCAGCATTTT
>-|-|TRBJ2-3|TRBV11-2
CASSLDQAFGTDTQYF
TGTGCCAGCAGCTTAGATCAGGCATTTGGGACAGATACGCAGTATTTT